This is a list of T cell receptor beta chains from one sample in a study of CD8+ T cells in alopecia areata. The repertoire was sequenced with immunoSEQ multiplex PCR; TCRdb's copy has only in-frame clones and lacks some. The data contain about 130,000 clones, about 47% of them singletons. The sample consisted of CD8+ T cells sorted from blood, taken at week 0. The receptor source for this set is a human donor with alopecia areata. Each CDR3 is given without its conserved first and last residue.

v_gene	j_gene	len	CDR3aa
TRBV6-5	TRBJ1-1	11	ASSYSETYEAF
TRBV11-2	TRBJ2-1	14	ASSHLGQGASGEQF
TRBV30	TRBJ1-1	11	ATEVRQNTEAF
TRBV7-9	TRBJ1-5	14	ASSLGGEWLNQPQH
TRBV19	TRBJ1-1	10	ASSLLNTEAF
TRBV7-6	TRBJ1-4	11	ASTEGEVEKLF
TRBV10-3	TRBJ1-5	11	ASRDRDNQPQH
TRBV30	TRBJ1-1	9	AWSADPEAF
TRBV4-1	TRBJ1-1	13	ASSQYTGRVAEAF
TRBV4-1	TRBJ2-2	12	ASRKAGGTGELF
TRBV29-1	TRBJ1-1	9	SASVRTEAF
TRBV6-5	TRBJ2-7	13	ASSSPRDRGDEQY